Shown below are 4 T cell receptor beta chains from a single sample sequenced in a study of T cell responses to AZD1222 COVID-19 vaccine. TCRdb's table, derived via immunoSEQ multiplex PCR, lists solely in-frame clones and lacks some. The sample shows about 150,000 clones, nearly 95% of them seen only once. Sequencing used peripheral blood, obtained on day 0 of AZD1222 vaccination. These receptors all stem from an adult in good health.

The V call is TRBV5-1, the J call TRBJ2-5; D not certain. Trimming cost V 7 bases and J 5 bases, with 15 bases left between them. CDR3 length equals 13 residues. Germline V gene sequence: CDR1 SGHRS, CDR2 YFSETQ. CDR3 DNA: TGCGCCAGCCGCACCCAGGTAGAGGAGACCCAGTACTTC. It codes for CASRTQVEETQYF.

This chain uses TRBV19 with TRBJ2-1; 9 bases match TRBD2. CDR1 and CDR2 (germline): LNHDA, SQIVND (reference sequence). The CDR3 consists of 15 residues. Trimming at V came to 10 bases and at J to 3 bases, leaving 10 bases not matched to a gene. The CDR3 DNA reads TGTGCCACCGCACCTGGGACTAGCCTCTACAATGAGCAGTTCTTC. Translating gives CATAPGTSLYNEQFF.

The V gene is TRBV9, the J gene TRBJ1-4; D perhaps matches TRBD1 (6 bases). The CDR3 consists of 15 residues. Germline CDR1 is SGDLS and CDR2 is YYNGEE. Trimming cost V 3 bases and J 6 bases, with 15 bases left between them. The CDR3 spells CASSATGNGYEKLFF. CDR3 sequence (DNA): TGTGCCAGCAGCGCAACAGGGAACGGATATGAAAAACTGTTTTTT.

This clone showed up just once. This chain connects TRBV12-3 or TRBV12-4 to TRBJ1-1; possible D gene TRBD1, 5 bases. This CDR3 has 13 residues. Deletions cut 6 bases from V and 4 bases from J, with 12 bases between. CDR3 in DNA: TGTGCCAGCAGCCCCGGACATTTCACTGAAGCTTTCTTT. This encodes CASSPGHFTEAFF.